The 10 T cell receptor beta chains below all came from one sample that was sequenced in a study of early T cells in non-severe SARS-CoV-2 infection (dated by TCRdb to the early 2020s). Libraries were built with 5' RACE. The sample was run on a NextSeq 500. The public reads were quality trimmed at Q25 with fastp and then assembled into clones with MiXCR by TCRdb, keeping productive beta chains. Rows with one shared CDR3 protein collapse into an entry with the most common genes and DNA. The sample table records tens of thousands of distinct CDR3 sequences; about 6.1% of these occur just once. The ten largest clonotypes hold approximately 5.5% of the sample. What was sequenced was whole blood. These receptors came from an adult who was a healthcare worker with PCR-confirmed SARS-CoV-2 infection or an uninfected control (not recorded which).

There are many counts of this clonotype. The chain's CDR3 is CASRVTSGGIYEQFF. The CDR3 DNA sequence: TGTGCCAGTAGGGTTACCAGCGGGGGTATATATGAGCAGTTCTTC. V and J are TRBV19 and TRBJ2-1; 8 bases line up with TRBD2. Germline V gives CDR1 LNHDA, CDR2 SQIVND (reference sequence). Trimming cost V 6 bases and J 8 bases; bases outside gene matches: 12. The CDR3 loop spans 15 amino acids.

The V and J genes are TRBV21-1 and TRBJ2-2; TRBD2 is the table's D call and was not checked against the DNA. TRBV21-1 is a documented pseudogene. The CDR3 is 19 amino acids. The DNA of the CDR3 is TGTGCCAGCCCGACCTCCGGGACTAGCGGGAGGACCAACACCGGGGAGCTGTTTTTT. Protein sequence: CASPTSGTSGRTNTGELFF.

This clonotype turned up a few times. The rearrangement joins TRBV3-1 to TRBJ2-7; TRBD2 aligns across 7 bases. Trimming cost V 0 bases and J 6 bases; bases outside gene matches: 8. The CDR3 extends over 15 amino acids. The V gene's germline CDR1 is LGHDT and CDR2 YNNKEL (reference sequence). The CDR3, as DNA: TGTGCCAGCAGCCAAGATCCGGAGCGGGGACGCGAGCAGTACTTC. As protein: CASSQDPERGREQYF.

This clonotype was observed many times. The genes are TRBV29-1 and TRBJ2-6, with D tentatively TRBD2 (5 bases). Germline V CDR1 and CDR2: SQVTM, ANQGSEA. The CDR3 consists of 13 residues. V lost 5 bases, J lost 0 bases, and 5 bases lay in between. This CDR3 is CSVRDSGANVLTF. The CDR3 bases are TGCAGCGTTCGGGACTCTGGGGCCAACGTCCTGACTTTC.

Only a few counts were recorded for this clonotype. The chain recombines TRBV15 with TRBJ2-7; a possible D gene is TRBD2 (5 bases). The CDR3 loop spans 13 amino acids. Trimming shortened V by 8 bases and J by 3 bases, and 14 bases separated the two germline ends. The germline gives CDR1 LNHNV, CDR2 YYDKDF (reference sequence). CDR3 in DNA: TGTGCCACCGGAAGACCCGGGGACTACGAGCAGTACTTC. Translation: CATGRPGDYEQYF.

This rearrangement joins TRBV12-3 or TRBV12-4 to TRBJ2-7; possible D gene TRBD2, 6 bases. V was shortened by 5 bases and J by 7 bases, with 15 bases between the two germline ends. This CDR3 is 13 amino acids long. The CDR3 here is CASSGEAGKEQYF. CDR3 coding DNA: TGTGCCAGCAGTGGGGAGGCCGGGAAGGAGCAGTACTTC.

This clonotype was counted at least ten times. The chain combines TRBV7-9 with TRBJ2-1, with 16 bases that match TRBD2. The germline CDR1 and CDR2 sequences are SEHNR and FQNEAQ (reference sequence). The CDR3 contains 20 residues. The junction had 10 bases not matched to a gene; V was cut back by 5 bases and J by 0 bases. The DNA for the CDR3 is TGTGCCAGCAGCCCCCAGCAGGGACTAGCGGGAGGGTCCTCCTACAATGAGCAGTTCTTC. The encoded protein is CASSPQQGLAGGSSYNEQFF. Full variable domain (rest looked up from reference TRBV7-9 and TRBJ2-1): DTGVSQNPRHKITKRGQNVTFRCDPISEHNRLYWYRQTLGQGPEFLTYFQNEAQLEKSRLLSDRFSAERPKGSFSTLEIQRTEQGDSAMYLCASSPQQGLAGGSSYNEQFFGPGTRLTVL.

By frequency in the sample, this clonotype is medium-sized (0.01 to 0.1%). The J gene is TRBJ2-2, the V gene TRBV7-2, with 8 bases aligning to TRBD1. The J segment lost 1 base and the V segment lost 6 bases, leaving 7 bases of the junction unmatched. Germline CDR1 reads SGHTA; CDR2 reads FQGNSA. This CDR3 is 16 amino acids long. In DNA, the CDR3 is TGTGCCAGCAGGAGCCAGGGGGCGGTGAACACCGGGGAGCTGTTTTTT. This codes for CASRSQGAVNTGELFF.

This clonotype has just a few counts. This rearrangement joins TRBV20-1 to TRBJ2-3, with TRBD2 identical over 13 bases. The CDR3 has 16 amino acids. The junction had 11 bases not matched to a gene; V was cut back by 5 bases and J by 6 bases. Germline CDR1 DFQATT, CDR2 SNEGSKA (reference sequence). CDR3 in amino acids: CSASTLTSGGADTQYF. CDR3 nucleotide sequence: TGCAGTGCTTCGACACTTACTAGCGGGGGGGCCGATACGCAGTATTTT.

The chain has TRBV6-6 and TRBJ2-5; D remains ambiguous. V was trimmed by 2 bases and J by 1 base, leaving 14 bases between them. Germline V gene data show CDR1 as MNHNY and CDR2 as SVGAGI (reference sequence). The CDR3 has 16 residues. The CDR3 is CASSYPVRLAQETQYF. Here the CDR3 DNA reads TGTGCCAGCAGTTACCCAGTTCGATTGGCCCAAGAGACCCAGTACTTC.